The rows below give T cell receptor beta chains drawn from one sample of a study of blood T cells in healthy people across ages. TCRdb reanalysed the 5' RACE reads using MiXCR and keeps one entry per CDR3 protein. The sample lists 1.5 million or so distinct CDR3 sequences; about 40% were seen once. Sample: blood. The origin of the receptors is a young woman in good health. The CDR3 runs from the conserved cysteine through the conserved F or W.

>TRBV12-3/TRBV12-4|TRBJ1-2
CASSPYGGGYSF
>TRBV10-3|TRBJ2-1
CAISGGGTGGYNEQFF
>TRBV6-1|TRBJ1-2
CASSEWTAYGYTF
>TRBV20-1|TRBJ1-1
CSARPSLNTEAFF
>TRBV7-3|.
CASSLYGTSGGKSYNEQYF
>TRBV21-1|TRBJ2-1
CASSKRGGRVTYNEQFF
>TRBV3-1|TRBJ1-2
CASSQGRIGYTF
>TRBV28|TRBJ2-6
CASSGQGTFGANVLTF
>TRBV29-1|TRBJ2-2
CSVELAGGTGELFF
>TRBV10-3|TRBJ1-2
CAISDYAGGAQGYTF
>TRBV7-9|TRBJ2-7
CASSLGEPYEQYF
>TRBV5-1|TRBJ1-2
CASSLGLGDGYTF
>TRBV7-2|TRBJ2-5
CASRLGHQETQYF
>TRBV28|TRBJ2-3
CASSSRQGGVTDTQYF
>TRBV6-5|TRBJ1-4
CASRIGEKLFF
>TRBV29-1|TRBJ2-2
CSVRQGSNTGELFF
>TRBV5-1|TRBJ2-1
CASSGTSEYEQFF
>TRBV10-3|TRBJ1-4
CAINEGAGEKLFF
>TRBV20-1|TRBJ2-2
CSADSRRFSGELFF
>TRBV7-2|TRBJ1-6
CASSQTVQDLLHF
>TRBV6-1|TRBJ1-1
CASRTTAPLGTEAFF
>TRBV10-1|TRBJ2-5
CASSEGKGVQETQYF
>TRBV7-2|TRBJ2-1
CASSRWGDYNEQFF
>TRBV12-3/TRBV12-4|TRBJ2-2
CASSPGHQTGELFF
>TRBV30|TRBJ2-1
CAWMPRRLAGYNEQFF
>TRBV6-6|TRBJ2-2
CASSYVAKTGELFF
>TRBV20-1|TRBJ2-1
CSASPGGTQNNEQFF
>TRBV20-1|TRBJ2-3
CSAPPFGLAGSVQYF
>TRBV6-5|.
CASSYSAWSEQYF
>TRBV3-1|TRBJ2-4
CASSGEENGNIQYF
>TRBV2|TRBJ1-5
CASSDSGFMGSNQPQHF
>TRBV27|TRBJ2-5
CASKTGSETQYF
>TRBV20-1|TRBJ2-3
CSAATSGGSTDTQYF
>TRBV29-1|TRBJ2-1
CSVEVSTGAAFWEETQFF
>TRBV27|TRBJ1-5
CASSPLGDSHNQPQHF
>TRBV15|TRBJ2-7
CATSRDQVAGLPEQYF
>TRBV29-1|TRBJ1-2
CSVHVTGSYGYTF
>TRBV6-1|TRBJ2-7
CASSEDLPGTATSYEQYF
>TRBV20-1|TRBJ2-2
CSAGQGNTGELFF
>TRBV2|TRBJ2-2
CATLTSGTGELFF
>TRBV29-1|TRBJ1-2
CSVGPGTGGGYTF
>TRBV20-1|TRBJ2-3
CSFNGGSYTQYF
>TRBV5-5|TRBJ2-7
CASYHQGSYEQYF
>TRBV20-1|TRBJ2-1
CSAKLAGVGEQFF
>TRBV6-2/TRBV6-3|TRBJ2-2
CASTPGMSGGVSAGELFF
>TRBV20-1|TRBJ2-1
CSARAAASRSYNEQFF
>TRBV7-9|TRBJ1-2
CASSPHKWEASGYTF
>TRBV6-1|TRBJ2-5
CASSEGTGGETQYF
>TRBV6-5|TRBJ2-7
CASSYSTARSSSYEQYF
>TRBV10-3|TRBJ2-3
CAIKGLAGHEGGDTQYF
>TRBV4-2|TRBJ2-6
CASSQGQGTGSGANVLTF
>TRBV6-6|TRBJ2-1
CASNHRTTNSEQFF
>TRBV7-2|TRBJ2-1
CASTLGVSEQFF
>TRBV10-1|.
CASSEKLRESKNEQYF
>TRBV6-1|TRBJ1-2
CASSEPDSGRYGYTF
>TRBV2|TRBJ2-1
CASISVGENSYNEQFF
>TRBV27|TRBJ2-1
CASRIRTSGYDEQFF
>TRBV27|TRBJ2-1
CASSLRRGLSSYNEQFF
>TRBV20-1|.
CSAGLSGTTEQYF
>TRBV20-1|TRBJ2-3
CSASGLLARASTDTQYF